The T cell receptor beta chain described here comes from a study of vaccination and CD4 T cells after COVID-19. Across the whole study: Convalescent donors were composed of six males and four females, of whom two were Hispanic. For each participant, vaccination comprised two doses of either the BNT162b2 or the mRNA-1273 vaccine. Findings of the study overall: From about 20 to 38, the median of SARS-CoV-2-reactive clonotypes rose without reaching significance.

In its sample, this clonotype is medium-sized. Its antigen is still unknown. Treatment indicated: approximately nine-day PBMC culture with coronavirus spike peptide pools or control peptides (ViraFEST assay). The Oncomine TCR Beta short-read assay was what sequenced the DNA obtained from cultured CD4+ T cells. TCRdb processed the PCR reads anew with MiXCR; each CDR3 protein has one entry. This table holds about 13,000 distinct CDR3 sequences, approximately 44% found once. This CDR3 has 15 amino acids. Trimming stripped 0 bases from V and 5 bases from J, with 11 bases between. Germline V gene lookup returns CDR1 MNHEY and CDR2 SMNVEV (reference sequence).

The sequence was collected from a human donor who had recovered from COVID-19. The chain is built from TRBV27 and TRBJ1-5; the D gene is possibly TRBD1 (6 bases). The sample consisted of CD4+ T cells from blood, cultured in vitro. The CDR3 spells CASSLSPGAYQPQHF. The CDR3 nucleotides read TGTGCCAGCAGTTTATCGCCAGGGGCCTATCAGCCCCAGCATTTT.